The clone carrying this T cell receptor beta chain was recorded at least ten times. This CDR3 has 13 residues. Trimming left V 3 bases short and J 4 bases short, with 12 bases between. Per germline, CDR1 SQVTM and CDR2 ANQGSEA. These data come from a study of Graves' ophthalmopathy and Graves' hyperthyroidism. As the template, RNA transcripts were used to amplify TCR beta CDR3 regions. The workflow started with a first-round RT-PCR run with HTBI primers and then moved on to a second-round multiplex PCR. In TCRdb, the multiplex PCR reads were re-called with MiXCR into one record per CDR3 protein. The sample includes 620,000 or so distinct CDR3 sequences, over 20% of them seen just once. Pregnancy or lactation, uncontrolled infections and other autoimmune diseases were grounds for excluding patients.

The rearrangement links TRBV29-1 to TRBJ1-2; D remains ambiguous. The sequencing sample was made of peripheral blood. The TCR sequence derives from a young woman with stable Graves' hyperthyroidism. Some clones in this sample may be carry-over from other donors' samples. The CDR3 sequence is CSVDSAERYGYTF. CDR3 DNA sequence: TGCAGCGTTGATTCTGCGGAACGCTATGGCTACACCTTC.